This is a list of T cell receptor beta chains from one sample in a study of siplizumab effects on memory and regulatory T cells. Here immunoSEQ multiplex PCR was the method, and the copy in TCRdb shows in-frame clones only, minus some. The table lists 90,000 to 150,000 clones, around 95% of them singletons, with around 0.15% in the top ten. Specimen: non-Treg CD4+ T cells sorted from blood. The receptors derive from a human donor in good health. Each CDR3 is given with its conserved first and last residue. Each record gives: V gene, D gene, clone size, J gene, CDR3 DNA, CDR3 protein. The D gene is left open where the match is weak. Size values are once, few and many counts, or a class for expanded clones, and some rows have none.

TRBV19,.,once,TRBJ1-2,TGTGCCAGTAGTATAGGGTCTCGTGGCTACACCTTC,CASSIGSRGYTF
TRBV11-2,TRBD1,.,TRBJ1-2,TGTGCCAGCAGCTTATATCGGGGACTCTCGGGACAGGGCTTTGGCTACACCTTC,CASSLYRGLSGQGFGYTF
TRBV14,.,.,TRBJ2-5,TGTGCCAGCAGCCCCCGTACTGGCCAAGAGACCCAGTACTTC,CASSPRTGQETQYF
TRBV5-6,.,.,TRBJ2-2,TGTGCCAGCAGCCGTAGGACAGTGAACACCGGGGAGCTGTTTTTT,CASSRRTVNTGELFF
TRBV10-1,.,.,TRBJ2-2,TGCGCCAGCAGTGAGTTTTTAGCTTTCAACACCGGGGAGCTGTTTTTT,CASSEFLAFNTGELFF
TRBV30,.,.,TRBJ1-2,TGTGCCTGGAGTTTGCGGGTCCTCCTCTTAGGGGGCTACACCTTC,CAWSLRVLLLGGYTF
TRBV6-1,TRBD1,.,TRBJ1-6,TGTGCCAGCAGTGAAAGGGACAGGGTCAGTTCACCCCTCCACTTT,CASSERDRVSSPLHF
TRBV6-1,.,.,TRBJ1-2,TGTGCCAGCAGCGAAGGACTCCAAAACCTCTATGGCTACACCTTC,CASSEGLQNLYGYTF
TRBV19,TRBD1,.,TRBJ1-2,TGTGCCAGTAGGGGGGACAGAAACTATGGCTACACCTTC,CASRGDRNYGYTF
TRBV7-2,TRBD2,.,TRBJ2-3,TGTGCCAGCAGCTTACTAGCGGGGAACTCAGATACGCAGTATTTT,CASSLLAGNSDTQYF
TRBV5-1,TRBD1,.,TRBJ2-2,TGCGCCAGCAGCTTCTCCGAGGGGACAGGGGACACCGGGGAGCTGTTTTTT,CASSFSEGTGDTGELFF
TRBV19,.,once,TRBJ1-2,TGTGCCAGTAGTACTCTGACAGAGAACTATGGCTACACCTTC,CASSTLTENYGYTF
TRBV7-2,.,.,TRBJ1-2,TGTGCCAGCAGCTTAGAGGCCTCCTATGGCTACACCTTC,CASSLEASYGYTF
TRBV12-5,.,.,TRBJ1-1,TGTGCTAGTGGTCTGTCCGGCGCGGGCACTGAAGCTTTCTTT,CASGLSGAGTEAFF
TRBV29-1,TRBD1,.,TRBJ2-1,TGCAGCGTTGAGTTCCCTACAGGGGGTCAGAATGAGCAGTTCTTC,CSVEFPTGGQNEQFF
TRBV2,.,.,TRBJ1-5,TGTGCCAGCAGTGATTCGCCCGGGACATTCAGCAATCAGCCCCAGCATTTT,CASSDSPGTFSNQPQHF
TRBV28,.,.,TRBJ1-3,TGTGCCAGCAGTCTAGCAGGGGCTGGAAACACCATATATTTT,CASSLAGAGNTIYF
TRBV11-3,TRBD2,.,TRBJ2-3,TGTGCCAGCAGCTTCCTTCTTGGAGGACTAGCGGGGGGCCAGGGGACGCAGTATTTT,CASSFLLGGLAGGQGTQYF
TRBV5-1,TRBD2,.,TRBJ2-5,TGCGCCAGCAGCTCTAGCGGGGGCCCTAGTGGGCAAGAGACCCAGTACTTC,CASSSSGGPSGQETQYF
TRBV7-2,TRBD1,.,TRBJ2-7,TGTGCCAGCAGCTTAGATGGGACAGGGTCCTACGAGCAGTACTTC,CASSLDGTGSYEQYF
TRBV6-1,TRBD1,.,TRBJ2-5,TGTGCCAGCAGTGCTGGGACAGGGGTCAGTTTCGAAGAGACCCAGTACTTC,CASSAGTGVSFEETQYF
TRBV2,.,.,TRBJ1-4,TGTGCCAGCAGATGGATCTCGGATGGGGGGGAAAAACTGTTTTTT,CASRWISDGGEKLFF
TRBV2,TRBD1,.,TRBJ2-5,TGTGCCAGCAACCCCAGGGACAGGGGAGAGACCCAGTACTTC,CASNPRDRGETQYF
TRBV19,.,.,TRBJ1-4,TGTGCCAGTAGTAACACGGCAACTAATGAAAAACTGTTTTTT,CASSNTATNEKLFF
TRBV18,TRBD1,.,TRBJ2-5,TGTGCCAGCTCGCCCGGGACAGTAATAGAGACCCAGTACTTC,CASSPGTVIETQYF
TRBV5-6,TRBD1,.,TRBJ1-6,TGTGCCAGCAGCTCGGAAGGGACAGTCCGGCCCCTCCACTTT,CASSSEGTVRPLHF
TRBV2,TRBD1,.,TRBJ1-5,TGTGCCAGCAAAGGGACAGCTTATAGCAATCAGCCCCAGCATTTT,CASKGTAYSNQPQHF
TRBV29-1,.,.,TRBJ2-2,TGCAGCGTTGGAACGGGACAAAAATACACCGGGGAGCTGTTTTTT,CSVGTGQKYTGELFF
TRBV19,.,.,TRBJ1-2,TGTGCCAGTAGTGTAGACAGTGCTACATCCTTCTATGGCTACACCTTC,CASSVDSATSFYGYTF
TRBV19,.,.,TRBJ1-5,TGTGCCACCGCACCGGGAGGACTTAGCAATCAGCCCCAGCATTTT,CATAPGGLSNQPQHF
TRBV5-1,.,.,TRBJ2-5,TGCGCCAGCGATCCTGGGGGAGAGACCCAGTACTTC,CASDPGGETQYF
TRBV7-3,.,.,TRBJ1-6,TGTGCCAGCAGCTTAGATCCCACCGGTTCACCCCTCCACTTT,CASSLDPTGSPLHF
TRBV28,.,.,TRBJ1-1,TGTGCCAGCAGTTTTTCGAACGGGGGGAGAGCTTTCTTT,CASSFSNGGRAFF
TRBV19,TRBD1,.,TRBJ2-3,TGTGCCAGTAGTGCCGACAGGGTACCAGATACGCAGTATTTT,CASSADRVPDTQYF
TRBV19,.,.,TRBJ1-5,TGTGCCAGTAGTATAGAAGGCGGTCAGCCCCAGCATTTT,CASSIEGGQPQHF
TRBV30,TRBD2,.,TRBJ2-7,TGTGCCGGAACTAGCGGGGGGCCTGAGCAGTACTTC,CAGTSGGPEQYF
TRBV19,TRBD1,.,TRBJ1-1,TGTGCCAGTACCATTGACAGGGGAAGGACTGAAGCTTTCTTT,CASTIDRGRTEAFF
TRBV7-3,.,.,TRBJ1-5,TGTGCCAGCAGCTTAGCAGGGGGCAATCAGCCCCAGCATTTT,CASSLAGGNQPQHF
TRBV29-1,.,.,TRBJ2-2,TGCAGCGTTGTGGTCCGGACCGGGGGCCCCGGGGAGCTGTTTTTT,CSVVVRTGGPGELFF
TRBV11-2,TRBD1,.,TRBJ1-1,TGTGCCAGCAGCGTATCCTCCGCAGGGGGCACTGAAGCTTTCTTT,CASSVSSAGGTEAFF
TRBV28,TRBD1,.,TRBJ1-5,TGTGCCAGCAGTTTAGGCAGGGGGCAGCCCCAGCATTTT,CASSLGRGQPQHF
TRBV10-3,TRBD2,.,TRBJ2-7,TGTGCCATCAAGGGAGCGGGGGGGACCTACGAGCAGTACTTC,CAIKGAGGTYEQYF
TRBV5-1,TRBD1,.,TRBJ2-5,TGCGCCAGCAGCGTAACAGGGGGCGTGGAGACCCAGTACTTC,CASSVTGGVETQYF
TRBV20-1,.,.,TRBJ2-3,TGCAGTGCTAGTCGGGCTGGTACGCAGTATTTT,CSASRAGTQYF
TRBV9,.,.,TRBJ2-6,TGTGCCAGCAGCTTTAGCAGGAGCTCTGGGGCCAACGTCCTGACTTTC,CASSFSRSSGANVLTF
TRBV7-2,TRBD1,.,TRBJ2-5,TGTGCCAGCAGCGTGGGACAGGGGCTGGAGACCCAGTACTTC,CASSVGQGLETQYF
TRBV21-1,.,once,TRBJ1-5,TGTGCCAGCACCCCCGGCCCAGGGGGCCAGCCCCAGCATTTT,CASTPGPGGQPQHF
TRBV10-3,TRBD2,once,TRBJ2-1,TGTGCCATCAGTCCTCAACTAGCGGGGGGACTCAATGAGCAGTTCTTC,CAISPQLAGGLNEQFF
TRBV6-1,TRBD1,.,TRBJ2-1,TGTGCCAGCAGAACGGGACAGGGTGGTGATGAGCAGTTCTTC,CASRTGQGGDEQFF
TRBV6-6,.,.,TRBJ2-6,TGTGCCAGCAGTCGGGCTTCGGGGGCCAACGTCCTGACTTTC,CASSRASGANVLTF
TRBV29-1,.,.,TRBJ2-3,TGCAGCGGCCAACAGGGCTTGACGGGCACAGATACGCAGTATTTT,CSGQQGLTGTDTQYF
TRBV5-4,TRBD2,.,TRBJ2-5,TGTGCCAGCTCCCGGGGGGGCCAAGAGACCCAGTACTTC,CASSRGGQETQYF
TRBV30,.,.,TRBJ1-2,TGTGCCTGGAAAAATTGGGGGGGGAACTATGGCTACACCTTC,CAWKNWGGNYGYTF
TRBV18,.,.,TRBJ1-2,TGTGCCAGCTCACCAAAGGAGAACTATGGCTACACCTTC,CASSPKENYGYTF
TRBV2,TRBD1,once,TRBJ1-2,TGTGCCAGCAAGGACAGGGGGGGAACTAACTATGGCTACACCTTC,CASKDRGGTNYGYTF
TRBV28,.,.,TRBJ1-2,TGTGCCAGCAGTCAAGAAGGCTACACCTTC,CASSQEGYTF
TRBV7-9,.,.,TRBJ2-3,TGTGCCAGCAGCTTAGATCGGCGCACAGATACGCAGTATTTT,CASSLDRRTDTQYF
TRBV7-6,.,.,TRBJ2-3,TGTGCCAGCAGCTCGACCACAGATACGCAGTATTTT,CASSSTTDTQYF
TRBV11-2,.,.,TRBJ2-5,TGTGCCAGCAGCTTAAGTACAGGGGAGACCCAGTACTTC,CASSLSTGETQYF
TRBV6-6,TRBD1,few,TRBJ1-4,TGTGCCAGCGGGACAGGAGGGGAAAAACTGTTTTTT,CASGTGGEKLFF